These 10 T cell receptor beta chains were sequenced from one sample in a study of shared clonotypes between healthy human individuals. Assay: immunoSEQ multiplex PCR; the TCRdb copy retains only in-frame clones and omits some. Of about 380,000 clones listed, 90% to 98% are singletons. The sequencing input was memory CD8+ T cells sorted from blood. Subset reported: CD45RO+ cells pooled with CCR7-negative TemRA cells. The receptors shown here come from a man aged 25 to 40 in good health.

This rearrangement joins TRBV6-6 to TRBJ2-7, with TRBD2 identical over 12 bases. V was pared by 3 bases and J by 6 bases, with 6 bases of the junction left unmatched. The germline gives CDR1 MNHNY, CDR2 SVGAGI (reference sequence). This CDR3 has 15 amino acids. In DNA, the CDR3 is TGTGCCAGCAGTTATAGGGCTAGCGGGAGGGTCGAGCAGTACTTC. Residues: CASSYRASGRVEQYF.

In DNA form, the CDR3 reads TGCGCCAGCAGTGAGTTAAAGGGGTTGACCCAGTACTTC. The encoded protein is CASSELKGLTQYF. J is TRBJ2-5 and V is TRBV10-1, with D possibly matching TRBD1 (5 bases). V shed 1 base and J shed 7 bases, with 10 bases lying between them. The CDR3 consists of 13 residues. The germline CDR1 and CDR2 sequences are WNHNN and SYGVQD (reference sequence).

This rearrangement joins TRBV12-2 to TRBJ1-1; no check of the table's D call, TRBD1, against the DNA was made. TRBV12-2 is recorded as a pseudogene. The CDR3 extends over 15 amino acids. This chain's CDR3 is CASRLGGRLNTEAFF. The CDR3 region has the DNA TGTGCAAGTCGCTTAGGGGGGCGCCTGAACACTGAAGCTTTCTTT.

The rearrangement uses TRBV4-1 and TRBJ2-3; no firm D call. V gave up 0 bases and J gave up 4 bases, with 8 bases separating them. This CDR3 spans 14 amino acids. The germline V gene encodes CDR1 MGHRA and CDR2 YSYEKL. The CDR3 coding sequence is TGCGCCAGCAGCCAAGACAGCATCGCAGATACGCAGTATTTT. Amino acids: CASSQDSIADTQYF.

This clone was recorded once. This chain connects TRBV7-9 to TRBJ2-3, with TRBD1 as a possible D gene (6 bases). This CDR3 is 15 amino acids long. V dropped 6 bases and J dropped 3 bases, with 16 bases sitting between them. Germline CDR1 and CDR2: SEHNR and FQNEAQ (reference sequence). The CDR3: CASSVAGGATDTQYF. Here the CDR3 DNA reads TGTGCCAGCAGTGTAGCTGGGGGCGCGACAGATACGCAGTATTTT. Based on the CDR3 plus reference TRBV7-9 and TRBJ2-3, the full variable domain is DTGVSQNPRHKITKRGQNVTFRCDPISEHNRLYWYRQTLGQGPEFLTYFQNEAQLEKSRLLSDRFSAERPKGSFSTLEIQRTEQGDSAMYLCASSVAGGATDTQYFGPGTRLTVL.

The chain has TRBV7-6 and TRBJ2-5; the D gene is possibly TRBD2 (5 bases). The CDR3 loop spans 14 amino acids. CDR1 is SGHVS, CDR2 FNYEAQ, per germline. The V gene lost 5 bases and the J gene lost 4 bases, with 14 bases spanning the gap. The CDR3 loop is CASSVRAVGETQYF. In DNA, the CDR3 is TGTGCCAGCAGCGTGAGGGCAGTCGGAGAGACCCAGTACTTC. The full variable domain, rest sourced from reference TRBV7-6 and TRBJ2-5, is GAGVSQSPRYKVTKRGQDVALRCDPISGHVSLYWYRQALGQGPEFLTYFNYEAQQDKSGLPNDRFSAERPEGSISTLTIQRTEQRDSAMYRCASSVRAVGETQYFGPGTRLLVL.

The CDR3 region is CASSPFTGVGGELFF. DNA of the CDR3: TGTGCCAGCTCACCTTTTACAGGAGTCGGCGGGGAGCTGTTTTTT. The chain is built from TRBV18 and TRBJ2-2; D perhaps matches TRBD1 (5 bases). The CDR3 is 15 residues long. Trimming left V 3 bases short and J 7 bases short, with 15 bases between. Germline V gene data show CDR1 as KGHSH and CDR2 as LQKENI.

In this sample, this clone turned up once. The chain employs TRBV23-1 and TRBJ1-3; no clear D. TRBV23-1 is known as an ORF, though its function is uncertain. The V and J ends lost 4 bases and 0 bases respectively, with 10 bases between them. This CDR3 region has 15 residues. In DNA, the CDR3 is TGCGCCAGCAGTCTAGAGAGGAGCTCTGGAAACACCATATATTTT. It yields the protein CASSLERSSGNTIYF.

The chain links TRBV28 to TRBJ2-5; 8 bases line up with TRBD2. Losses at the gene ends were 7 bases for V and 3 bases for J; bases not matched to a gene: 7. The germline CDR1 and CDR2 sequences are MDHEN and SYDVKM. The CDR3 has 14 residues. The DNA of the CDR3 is TGTGCCAGCACCCCGGGGGGGAGGGAAGAGACCCAGTACTTC. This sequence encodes CASTPGGREETQYF.

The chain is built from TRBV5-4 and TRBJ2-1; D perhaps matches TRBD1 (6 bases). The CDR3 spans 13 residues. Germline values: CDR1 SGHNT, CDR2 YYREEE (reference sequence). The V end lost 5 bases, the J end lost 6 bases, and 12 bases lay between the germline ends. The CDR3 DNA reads TGTGCCAGCAGACAGGGAGAGGGCAATGAGCAGTTCTTC. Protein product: CASRQGEGNEQFF.